This T cell receptor beta chain was obtained from a study of Ad26.COV2.S vaccination and SARS-CoV-2 variants (dated by TCRdb to the early 2020s). About the investigation overall: Donors in the vaccine arm were drawn from COV1001, a multicentre, randomized, double-blind, placebo-controlled phase I-IIa trial testing Ad26.COV2.S in healthy adults. TCRbeta repertoire sequencing served as the tool for gauging how specific and how broad the SARS-CoV-2-reactive T cell receptors were following Ad26.COV2.S vaccination. Trial participants were randomized into five groups of five: low-dose or high-dose Ad26.COV2.S given once or twice, or placebo on both occasions. Ad26.COV2.S was administered intramuscularly at a dose of 5x10^10 or 1x10^11 viral particles, either as one shot or as two shots given 56 days apart. Blinding of investigators to trial group allocation was maintained during experiments and outcome assessment. A total of approximately 30 samples were included in the TCR-sequenced set, comprising roughly 20 Ad26.COV2.S vaccine recipients, 5 placebo recipients and 8 SARS-CoV-2 convalescent individuals. General findings and caveats noted by the study authors: Ad26.COV2.S recipients had higher spike-specific TCR breadth than placebo recipients (P = 0.0014). After vaccination, spike-specific CD8+ and CD4+ T cell responses were reported to show substantial breadth. Vaccine and placebo recipients had similar non-spike TCR breadth, a finding consistent with the vaccine containing only spike. The authors noted that total T cell responses may have been underestimated by the TCR breadth and depth analyses. Comparing responses between vaccine doses or regimens was not something the study was powered to do.

In regard to this clone: What antigen it recognizes has not been identified. The sample holds no much larger clone one base away, and base qualities are not on file.

The germline V gene yields SGHNT for CDR1 and YENEEA for CDR2. The CDR3, cysteine through phenylalanine, is 16 amino acids long. Only the CDR3 DNA stays, 48 bases, in frame from base 1. V is pruned by 4 bases and J by 2 bases, leaving 7 bases of the junction without a gene match. The treatment or condition tag for this specimen amounts to: over 15 received Ad26.COV2.S at low or high dose, single or two shots; roughly five received placebo; per-sample allocation not given. Repertoires of vaccine and placebo recipients were sequenced from samples taken on day 63 after the first injection. Between 29 July and 7 August 2020, Cohort 1b enrolled around 25 adults aged 18-55 years at one site in Boston, USA. Ad26.COV2.S was a replication-incompetent adenovirus type 26 vector expressing a prefusion-stabilized SARS-CoV-2 spike protein from the original Wuhan strain. TCRbeta CDR3 regions were sequenced with the immunoSEQ Assay. After extraction, genomic DNA underwent amplification by bias-controlled multiplex PCR, followed by high-throughput sequencing. In the source study's methods: Collapsing and filtering of sequences were performed to quantify the absolute abundance of each unique TCRbeta CDR3 region. Usable DNA was measured by amplifying reference genes present in all nucleated cells, and TCRbeta template counts were normalized to that usable DNA to estimate T cell fraction. Repertoire TCRs were annotated as SARS-CoV-2-specific when V gene, CDR3 amino acid sequence and J gene were exactly matched to a known reactive TCR set. The reference SARS-CoV-2 TCR set was derived from MIRA and filtered for enrichment in COVID-19-positive ImmuneCODE repertoires, a step that removed public or cross-reactive TCRs. Drawing on the MIRA antigens, annotated TCRs were analysed further at the level of specific ORF or position within ORF. Depth was the summed frequency of annotated unique rearrangements, while breadth was defined as annotated unique rearrangements over total unique productive rearrangements. TCR breadth was compared between groups using two-sided Wilcoxon rank-sum tests. This immuneACCESS table, as held by TCRdb, lists in-frame sequences with V and J called but not all clones. Of the missing ones, under half trace to an unresolved V gene in checked studies; the others have no known cause. V and J calls and clone size are copied from that table; D and trimming were computed from the DNA. Within this sample are over 400,000 clones, with about 90% of them counted one time only. The top ten clones comprise 4.3% of the sample.

This clonotype originated in a person aged 18-60 years who received the Ad26.COV2.S COVID-19 vaccine or a placebo. Source: peripheral blood, taken in a trial of Ad26.COV2.S vaccine versus placebo. This sequence uses TRBV11-3 and TRBJ2-2, and TRBD2 matches 7 of the central bases. The CDR3 protein: CASSSWASGNTGELFF. The nucleotide sequence reads TGTGCCAGCAGCTCATGGGCTAGCGGAAACACCGGGGAGCTGTTTTTT.